The 10 T cell receptor beta chains listed next were all sequenced from one sample in a study of blood T cells in healthy people across ages. The use of a sample-barcoded 5' primer and a J-beta primer mix characterized a second PCR of 7 to 11 cycles. TCRdb analysed the 5' RACE reads with MiXCR anew, one entry per CDR3 protein. In the table there are some 1 million distinct CDR3 sequences, 35% to 55% of which are singletons. Sequences were obtained from blood. These TCRs come from a woman aged 55-69 years in good health.

The J gene is TRBJ2-5, the V gene TRBV20-1, with D maybe TRBD1 (6 bases). CDR3 length: 14 residues. The germline V gene has CDR1 DFQATT and CDR2 SNEGSKA (reference sequence). The DNA for the CDR3 is TGCAGCGGAACAGGGCCATCACGGCAAGAGACCCAGTACTTC. It codes for CSGTGPSRQETQYF.

A remark on this clonotype: Relative to the germline gene, one junction end is altered; a read error may explain this. This chain connects TRBV6-2 or TRBV6-3 to TRBJ2-1; D call uncertain. CDR1 is MNHEY, CDR2 SVGEGT, per germline. CDR3 size: 19 residues. CDR3 protein: CASSSIWEDPPSSYNERFF. CDR3 bases: TGTGCCAGCAGTTCAATCTGGGAAGATCCACCCAGCTCCTACAATGAGCGGTTCTTC.

The chain employs TRBV20-1 and TRBJ2-5; 10 bases are a match to TRBD2. This CDR3 spans 13 amino acids. The ends lost 7 bases at V and 3 bases at J; junction bases unmatched: 5. Germline loops: CDR1 DFQATT, CDR2 SNEGSKA (reference sequence). CDR3 residues: CSGDLAGEETQYF. CDR3 nucleotide sequence: TGCAGTGGGGATCTAGCGGGAGAAGAGACCCAGTACTTC.

The rearrangement links TRBV18 to TRBJ2-5; tentatively, D is TRBD1 or TRBD2 (5 bases each). V lost 2 bases and J lost 5, with 12 bases in between. Germline loops: CDR1 KGHSH, CDR2 LQKENI. CDR3 length: 14 residues. The CDR3 reads CASSPSWDGETQYF. CDR3 nucleotides: TGTGCCAGCTCACCATCCTGGGACGGGGAGACCCAGTACTTC. Full variable domain (remainder filled in from reference TRBV18 and TRBJ2-5): NAGVMQNPRHLVRRRGQEARLRCSPMKGHSHVYWYRQLPEEGLKFMVYLQKENIIDESGMPKERFSAEFPKEGPSILRIQQVVRGDSAAYFCASSPSWDGETQYFGPGTRLLVL.

The table lists this clonotype with a few counts. This chain connects TRBV4-2 to TRBJ2-7, with D unclear. CDR1 LGHNA and CDR2 YNFKEQ come from the germline V gene. V lost 2 bases and J 2 bases, leaving 13 bases between the germline ends. The CDR3 length is 15 residues. The CDR3 protein is CASSQPGFRTYEQYF. CDR3 nucleotides: TGTGCCAGCAGCCAACCAGGCTTCCGTACCTACGAGCAGTACTTC.

The chain carries TRBV4-1 and TRBJ2-3, with 7 bases lining up with TRBD2. The trim removed 3 bases at V and 4 bases at J, leaving 10 bases unmatched. CDR1 and CDR2 from the germline V gene are MGHRA and YSYEKL. The CDR3 extends over 16 amino acids. The CDR3 nucleotides read TGCGCCAGCAGCCACCCACCGACTAGCATGGCAGATACGCAGTATTTT. Translation: CASSHPPTSMADTQYF.

About this clonotype: A much larger clone differs by one base, so this may be a read error. The V and J genes are TRBV4-1 and TRBJ2-3; 9 bases are a match to TRBD2. CDR1 MGHRA and CDR2 YSYEKL come from the germline V gene. V was pared by 1 base and J by 4 bases, with 9 bases of the junction left unmatched. The CDR3 spans 17 residues. The CDR3 sequence is CASSQAQLAGSSDTQYF. In DNA, the CDR3 is TGCGCCAGCAGCCAAGCCCAACTAGCGGGTAGCTCAGATACGCAGTATTTT.

The rearrangement joins TRBV18 to TRBJ2-2, with D perhaps matching TRBD1 (6 bases). V dropped 3 bases and J dropped 1 base, with 15 bases sitting between them. This CDR3 region has 17 residues. Germline V CDR1 and CDR2: KGHSH, LQKENI. The CDR3 sequence is CASSPRPGTQNTGELFF. The CDR3 nucleotides are TGTGCCAGCTCACCCAGGCCGGGGACACAGAACACCGGGGAGCTGTTTTTT. Using reference TRBV18 and TRBJ2-2 for the parts outside the CDR3, the full variable domain is NAGVMQNPRHLVRRRGQEARLRCSPMKGHSHVYWYRQLPEEGLKFMVYLQKENIIDESGMPKERFSAEFPKEGPSILRIQQVVRGDSAAYFCASSPRPGTQNTGELFFGEGSRLTVL.

This clonotype has at least ten counts. The rearrangement uses TRBV20-1 and TRBJ2-7; D call uncertain. The V end was cut by 5 bases, the J end by 2 bases, with 10 bases between. The CDR3 is 12 amino acids. CDR1 and CDR2 from the germline V gene are DFQATT and SNEGSKA (reference sequence). The CDR3 loop is CSASTQPYEQYF. CDR3 nucleotide sequence: TGCAGTGCTTCGACACAACCCTACGAGCAGTACTTC.

V is TRBV5-1 and J is TRBJ2-5, with 16 nucleotides matching TRBD2. The CDR3 has 18 amino acids. Germline lookup yields CDR1 SGHRS and CDR2 YFSETQ. Trimming at V came to 4 bases and at J to 4 bases, leaving 10 bases not matched to a gene. The CDR3 bases are TGCGCCAGCAGCAAGGGACTAGCGGGAGGGCCCCTCCGAGAGACCCAGTACTTC. It yields the protein CASSKGLAGGPLRETQYF.